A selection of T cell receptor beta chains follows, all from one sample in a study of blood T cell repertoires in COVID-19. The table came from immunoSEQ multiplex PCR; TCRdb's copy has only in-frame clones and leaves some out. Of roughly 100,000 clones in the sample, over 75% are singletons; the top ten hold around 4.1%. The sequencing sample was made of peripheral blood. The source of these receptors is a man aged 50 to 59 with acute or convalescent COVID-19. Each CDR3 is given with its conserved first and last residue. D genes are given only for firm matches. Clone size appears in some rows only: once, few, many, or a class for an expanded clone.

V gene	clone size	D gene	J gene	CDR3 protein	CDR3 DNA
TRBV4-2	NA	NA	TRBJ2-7	CASSQAMGSGTYEQYF	TGTGCCAGCAGCCAAGCGATGGGGTCGGGGACCTACGAGCAGTACTTC
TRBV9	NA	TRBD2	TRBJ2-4	CASSASGSRENIQYF	TGTGCCAGCAGCGCTAGCGGGAGTCGGGAAAACATTCAGTACTTC
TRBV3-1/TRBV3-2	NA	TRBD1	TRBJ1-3	CASSRGQEWDTIYF	TGTGCCAGCAGCCGTGGACAGGAATGGGACACCATATATTTT
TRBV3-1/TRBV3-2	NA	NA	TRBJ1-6	CASSYGGFYNSPLHF	TGTGCCAGCAGCTATGGGGGGTTCTATAATTCACCCCTCCACTTT
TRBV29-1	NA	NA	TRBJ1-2	CSVSRDIVYGYTF	TGCAGCGTCAGCCGGGACATCGTCTATGGCTACACCTTC
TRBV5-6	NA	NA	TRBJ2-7	CASSYLGGAGYEQYF	TGTGCCAGCAGCTACCTGGGGGGGGCTGGGTACGAGCAGTACTTC
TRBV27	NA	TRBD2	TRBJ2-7	CASSQAGGLSEQYF	TGTGCCAGCAGTCAAGCGGGAGGGCTCAGCGAGCAGTACTTC
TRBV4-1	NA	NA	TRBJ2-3	CASSPGRYLATDTQYF	TGCGCCAGCAGCCCCGGCCGATACCTAGCCACAGATACGCAGTATTTT
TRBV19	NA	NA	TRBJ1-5	CASSIGGVGQPQHF	TGTGCCAGTAGTATCGGCGGGGTGGGACAGCCCCAGCATTTT
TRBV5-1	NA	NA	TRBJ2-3	CASSLARSSTDTQYF	TGCGCCAGCAGCTTGGCCAGGTCTAGCACAGATACGCAGTATTTT
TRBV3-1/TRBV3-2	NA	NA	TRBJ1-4	CASSWVAGTNEKLFF	TGTGCCAGCAGCTGGGTGGCAGGGACTAATGAAAAACTGTTTTTT
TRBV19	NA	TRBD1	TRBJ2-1	CASSSRGGQGRYNEQFF	TGTGCCAGTAGCTCCAGAGGGGGACAGGGTCGATACAATGAGCAGTTCTTC
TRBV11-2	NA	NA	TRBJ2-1	CASRLPGGTASGNEQFF	TGTGCCAGCAGACTCCCGGGAGGGACAGCCTCGGGCAATGAGCAGTTCTTC
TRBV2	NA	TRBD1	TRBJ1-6	CASRETGTGNSPLHF	TGTGCCAGCAGGGAAACCGGGACAGGGAATTCACCCCTCCACTTT
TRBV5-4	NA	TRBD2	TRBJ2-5	CASSIFSGVRETQYF	TGTGCCAGCAGCATCTTTAGCGGGGTGCGAGAGACCCAGTACTTC
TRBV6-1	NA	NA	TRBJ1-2	CASLLRDGILGYTF	TGTGCCAGCCTACTGCGGGACGGAATATTGGGCTACACCTTC
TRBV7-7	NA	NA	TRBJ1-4	CASSPGRGINEKLFF	TGTGCTAGCAGCCCCGGCCGAGGGATTAATGAAAAACTGTTTTTT
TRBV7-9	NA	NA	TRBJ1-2	CASSPGVRGYTF	TGTGCCAGCAGCCCAGGGGTTCGGGGCTACACCTTC
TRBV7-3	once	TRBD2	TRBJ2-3	CASSFYSGRTDTQYF	TGTGCCAGCAGCTTTTATAGCGGGAGAACAGATACGCAGTATTTT
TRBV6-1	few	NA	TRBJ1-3	CASSDRFDRYTGNTIYF	TGTGCCAGCAGTGATCGTTTCGACAGGTATACTGGAAACACCATATATTTT
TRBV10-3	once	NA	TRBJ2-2	CAIRDRQANTGELFF	TGTGCCATCAGGGATCGGCAGGCGAACACCGGGGAGCTGTTTTTT
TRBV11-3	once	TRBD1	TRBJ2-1	CASSLSSPRGRNNEQFF	TGTGCCAGCAGCCTTTCGTCCCCTAGGGGGCGGAACAATGAGCAGTTCTTC
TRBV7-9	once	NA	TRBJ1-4	CASSFARGLTNEKLFF	TGTGCCAGCAGCTTCGCTCGGGGGTTGACTAATGAAAAACTGTTTTTT
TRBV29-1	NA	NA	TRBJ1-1	CSVKNRDAEAFF	TGCAGCGTTAAAAACAGGGACGCTGAAGCTTTCTTT
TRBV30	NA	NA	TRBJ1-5	CAWSVQDNQPQHF	TGTGCCTGGAGTGTACAGGACAATCAGCCCCAGCATTTT
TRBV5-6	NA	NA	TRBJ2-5	CASQQGLIKETQYF	TGTGCCAGTCAACAAGGACTGATTAAAGAGACCCAGTACTTC
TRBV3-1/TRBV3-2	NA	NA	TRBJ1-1	CASSQGGTNTEAFF	TGTGCCAGCAGCCAAGGGGGGACAAACACTGAAGCTTTCTTT
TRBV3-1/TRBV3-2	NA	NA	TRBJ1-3	CASSQGQPGHLTGNTIYF	TGTGCCAGCAGCCAAGGTCAACCGGGACACTTGACTGGAAACACCATATATTTT
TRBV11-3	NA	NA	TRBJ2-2	CASSQDTGELFF	TGTGCCAGCTCACAGGACACCGGGGAGCTGTTTTTT
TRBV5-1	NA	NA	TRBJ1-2	CASSPQVPSTNYGYTF	TGCGCCAGCAGCCCTCAGGTCCCCTCCACTAACTATGGCTACACCTTC
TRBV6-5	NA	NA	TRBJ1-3	CATKIQGRGNTIYF	TGTGCCACAAAAATACAGGGAAGAGGAAACACCATATATTTT
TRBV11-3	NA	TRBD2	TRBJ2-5	CASSLNGLARETQYF	TGTGCCAGCAGCTTAAATGGACTAGCTCGGGAGACCCAGTACTTC
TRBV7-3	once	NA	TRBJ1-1	CASSRSGVTEAFF	TGTGCCAGCAGCCGCAGCGGGGTCACTGAAGCTTTCTTT
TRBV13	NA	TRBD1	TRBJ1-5	CASSKRTGEGNQPQHF	TGTGCCAGCAGCAAACGAACAGGGGAGGGCAATCAGCCCCAGCATTTT
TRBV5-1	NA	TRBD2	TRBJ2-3	CASSPRTSGNTDTQYF	TGCGCCAGCAGCCCCCGGACTAGCGGAAACACAGATACGCAGTATTTT
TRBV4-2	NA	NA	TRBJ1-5	CASSQRDRTIEPQHF	TGTGCCAGCAGCCAACGTGACAGGACCATTGAGCCCCAGCATTTT
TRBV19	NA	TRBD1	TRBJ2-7	CASSPLDRRRSYEQYF	TGTGCCAGTAGTCCCCTGGACAGGAGGAGGTCCTACGAGCAGTACTTC
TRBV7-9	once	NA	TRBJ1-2	CASSSSRGLWYGYTF	TGTGCCAGCAGCTCCTCCCGGGGACTTTGGTATGGCTACACCTTC
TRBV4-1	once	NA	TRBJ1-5	CASSLTMDQPQHF	TGCGCCAGCAGCCTCACTATGGATCAGCCCCAGCATTTT
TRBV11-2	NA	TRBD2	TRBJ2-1	CASSPPGLAGGDEQFF	TGTGCCAGCAGCCCCCCCGGGCTAGCGGGAGGCGATGAGCAGTTCTTC
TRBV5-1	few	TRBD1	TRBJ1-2	CASSFGTQGAGYTF	TGCGCCAGCAGCTTTGGGACGCAGGGGGCGGGCTACACCTTC
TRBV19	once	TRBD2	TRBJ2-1	CASSEGLAFDNEQFF	TGTGCCAGTAGTGAGGGACTAGCGTTTGACAATGAGCAGTTCTTC
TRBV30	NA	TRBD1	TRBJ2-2	CASRQGVTGELFF	TGTGCCTCCCGACAGGGGGTCACCGGGGAGCTGTTTTTT
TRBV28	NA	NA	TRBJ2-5	CASNERETQYF	TGTGCCAGCAACGAGAGAGAGACCCAGTACTTC
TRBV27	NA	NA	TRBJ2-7	CASSLFSIFRGFEQYF	TGTGCCAGCAGTTTATTTTCCATATTTCGGGGTTTCGAGCAGTACTTC
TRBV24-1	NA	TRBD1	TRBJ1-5	CATSLPSTGDQPQHF	TGTGCCACCAGTCTCCCCTCGACAGGGGATCAGCCCCAGCATTTT
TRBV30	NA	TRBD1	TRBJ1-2	CAFGQGGYGYTF	TGTGCCTTCGGACAGGGTGGCTATGGCTACACCTTC
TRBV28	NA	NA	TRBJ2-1	CASSFPPGSKRGYNEQFF	TGTGCCAGCAGTTTCCCGCCTGGATCGAAGCGAGGTTACAATGAGCAGTTCTTC
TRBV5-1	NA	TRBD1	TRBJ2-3	CASSLADRDRDTQYF	TGCGCCAGCAGCTTGGCCGACAGGGATAGGGATACGCAGTATTTT